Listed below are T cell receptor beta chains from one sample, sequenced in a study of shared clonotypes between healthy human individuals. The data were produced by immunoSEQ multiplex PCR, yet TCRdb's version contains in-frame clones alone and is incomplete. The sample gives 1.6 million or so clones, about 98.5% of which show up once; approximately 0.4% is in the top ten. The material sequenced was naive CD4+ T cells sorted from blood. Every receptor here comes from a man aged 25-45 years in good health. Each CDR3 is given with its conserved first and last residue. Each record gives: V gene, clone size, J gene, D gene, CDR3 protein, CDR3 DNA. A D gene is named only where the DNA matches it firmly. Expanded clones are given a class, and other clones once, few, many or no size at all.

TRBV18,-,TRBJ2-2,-,CASSPLDTGELFF,TGTGCCAGCTCACCATTAGACACCGGGGAGCTGTTTTTT
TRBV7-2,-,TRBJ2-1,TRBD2,CASSLLAGTNEQFF,TGTGCCAGCAGCCTTCTAGCGGGAACCAATGAGCAGTTCTTC
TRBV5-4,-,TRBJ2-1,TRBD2,CASLAGDSGEQFF,TGTGCCAGTCTAGCGGGAGATAGTGGTGAGCAGTTCTTC
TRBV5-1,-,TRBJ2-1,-,CASSFNGNEQFF,TGCGCCAGCAGCTTTAATGGCAATGAGCAGTTCTTC
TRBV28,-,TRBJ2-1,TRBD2,CASSFGTSARREQFF,TGTGCCAGCAGTTTCGGGACTAGCGCCCGAAGGGAGCAGTTCTTC
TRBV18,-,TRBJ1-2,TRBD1,CASSTTGGLSPMDGYTF,TGTGCCAGCTCAACGACAGGGGGCCTATCCCCCATGGATGGCTACACCTTC
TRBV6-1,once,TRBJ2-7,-,CASSEDVYEQYF,TGTGCCAGCAGTGAAGATGTCTACGAGCAGTACTTC
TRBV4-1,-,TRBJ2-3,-,CASRNLTGRTDTQYF,TGCGCCAGCAGAAACCTCACGGGGAGAACAGATACGCAGTATTTT
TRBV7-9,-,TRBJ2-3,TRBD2,CASSLGLASTDTQYF,TGTGCCAGCAGCCTGGGACTAGCCTCCACAGATACGCAGTATTTT
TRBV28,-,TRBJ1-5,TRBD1,CASRMGDRGRQPQHF,TGTGCCAGCAGAATGGGGGACAGGGGGCGGCAGCCCCAGCATTTT
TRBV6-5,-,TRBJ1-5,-,CASSPTREQPQHF,TGTGCCAGCAGCCCCACCAGGGAACAGCCCCAGCATTTT
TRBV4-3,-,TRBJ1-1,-,CASSQAVQAGRVNTEAFF,TGCGCCAGCAGCCAAGCTGTACAGGCGGGTAGGGTGAACACTGAAGCTTTCTTT
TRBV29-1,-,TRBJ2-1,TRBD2,CSASTSGSYNEQFF,TGCAGCGCCTCGACTAGCGGTTCCTACAATGAGCAGTTCTTC
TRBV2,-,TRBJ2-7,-,CASSELRAYEQYF,TGTGCCAGCAGTGAATTGCGGGCCTACGAGCAGTACTTC
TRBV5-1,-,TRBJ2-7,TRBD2,CASSYGLAGSFSYEQYF,TGCGCCAGCAGCTATGGACTAGCGGGAAGCTTCTCCTACGAGCAGTACTTC
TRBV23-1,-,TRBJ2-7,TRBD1,CASSHGTGLDEQYF,TGCGCCAGCAGTCATGGGACAGGGCTCGACGAGCAGTACTTC
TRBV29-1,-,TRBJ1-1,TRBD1,CSVYDRGGTFF,TGCAGCGTTTATGACAGGGGGGGTACTTTCTTT
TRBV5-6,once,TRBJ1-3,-,CASSLGASGNTIYF,TGTGCCAGCAGCTTGGGGGCCTCTGGAAACACCATATATTTT